The rows below give T cell receptor beta chains drawn from one sample of a study of blood T cell repertoires in COVID-19. Generated by immunoSEQ multiplex PCR, the TCRdb table keeps only in-frame clones and is missing some. The sample lists about 85,000 clones, less than 95% occurring once. Sequenced input: peripheral blood. The source of these receptors is a human donor with active COVID-19. The donor label of this sample is uncertain. CDR3s include the opening cysteine and the closing phenylalanine or tryptophan. D genes are given only for firm matches. Clone size appears in some rows only: once, few, many, or a class for an expanded clone.

v_gene,d_gene,len,abundance,j_gene,CDR3nt,CDR3aa
TRBV5-1,-,14,once,TRBJ2-1,TGCGCCAGCATGCCCGCGGCGGCCCACAATGAGCAGTTCTTC,CASMPAAAHNEQFF
TRBV5-1,TRBD2,15,-,TRBJ2-7,TGCGCCAGCAGGCCGGTAGCGGGGGTGTTCCACGAGCAGTACTTC,CASRPVAGVFHEQYF
TRBV9,-,17,once,TRBJ2-1,TGTGCCAGCAGCCCCGGGGGGCGGGGGAGCTCCTACAATGAGCAGTTCTTC,CASSPGGRGSSYNEQFF
TRBV5-5,TRBD1,16,-,TRBJ1-5,TGTGCCAGCAGCTTAAGTCGGGACAGGGGCAATCAGCCCCAGCATTTT,CASSLSRDRGNQPQHF
TRBV15,-,18,-,TRBJ2-1,TGTGCCACCAGCAGAGGCGGACAATCTCCCAGCCGTTACAATGAGCAGTTCTTC,CATSRGGQSPSRYNEQFF
TRBV19,-,14,-,TRBJ2-1,TGTGCCAGTAGTCTATACCTGGTAGACAATGAGCAGTTCTTC,CASSLYLVDNEQFF
TRBV6-4,-,14,-,TRBJ2-1,TGTGCCAGCAGTGCGGGGGAAGAGGCCAATGAGCAGTTCTTC,CASSAGEEANEQFF
TRBV11-2,TRBD1,16,-,TRBJ1-6,TGTGCCAGCAGCTTAGATCTTCGAACAGGGGTCTCACCCCTCCACTTT,CASSLDLRTGVSPLHF
TRBV4-1,-,17,-,TRBJ2-1,TGCGCCAGCAGCCAAGAGGAGGAGCGGCCGAACTACAATGAGCAGTTCTTC,CASSQEEERPNYNEQFF
TRBV27,-,16,few,TRBJ1-6,TGTGCCAGCAGTTTTGGAGGGGCCTCCTATAATTCACCCCTCCACTTT,CASSFGGASYNSPLHF
TRBV27,-,13,-,TRBJ1-1,TGTGCCAGCAGTTTGAGTAGGAACACTGAAGCTTTCTTT,CASSLSRNTEAFF
TRBV18,-,15,-,TRBJ1-2,TGTGCCAGCTCGCCGGTGGAGGGAGCTAACTATGGCTACACCTTC,CASSPVEGANYGYTF
TRBV2,TRBD1,13,few,TRBJ1-5,TGTGCCAGCAGGCCGACAGGGAATCAGCCCCAGCATTTT,CASRPTGNQPQHF
TRBV4-2,TRBD2,17,-,TRBJ2-7,TGTGCCAGCAGCCGGCGCTCAGCGGGGGGCGTCACCTACGAGCAGTACTTC,CASSRRSAGGVTYEQYF
TRBV11-2,-,12,-,TRBJ2-3,TGTGCCAGCAGCTTTCAACAGGGTGGGCAGTATTTT,CASSFQQGGQYF
TRBV19,-,12,-,TRBJ2-5,TGTGCCAGTAGTATACCAGGAGAGACCCAGTACTTC,CASSIPGETQYF
TRBV27,TRBD1,16,-,TRBJ2-7,TGTGCCAGCAGTTTTCAATCATCGGGACAGTCCTACGAGCAGTACTTC,CASSFQSSGQSYEQYF
TRBV5-4,-,15,-,TRBJ2-7,TGTGCCAGCAGCTTGGCTGGCCTAGCGTCGAAGGAGCAGTACTTC,CASSLAGLASKEQYF
TRBV29-1,-,14,-,TRBJ2-7,TGCAGCGTGCGCTTGGACTCAACCCCGTACGAGCAGTACTTC,CSVRLDSTPYEQYF
TRBV10-2,TRBD2,15,-,TRBJ2-3,TGCGCCAGCAGTGAGTCGGGGCGGGGGGGAGATACGCAGTATTTT,CASSESGRGGDTQYF
TRBV28,TRBD2,15,-,TRBJ2-1,TGTGCCAGCAGGACACGACTAGCGGGGGGCCTTGAGCAGTTCTTC,CASRTRLAGGLEQFF
TRBV6-6,TRBD1,17,-,TRBJ2-7,TGTGCCAGCAGTCTCCATTCCCTCGGGGCAGGGGGCTACGAGCAGTACTTC,CASSLHSLGAGGYEQYF
TRBV24-1,TRBD1,17,-,TRBJ2-7,TGTGCCACCAGTGATTTTCACCGGGACAGGGGAACCTACGAGCAGTACTTC,CATSDFHRDRGTYEQYF
TRBV23-1,TRBD2,16,-,TRBJ2-5,TGCGCCAGCAGTCACCGAGTAGCGGGGGAGTTGGAGACCCAGTACTTC,CASSHRVAGELETQYF
TRBV3-1/TRBV3-2,-,14,few,TRBJ2-1,TGTGCCAGCAGCCAGGGGAGGACCGGCAATGAGCAGTTCTTC,CASSQGRTGNEQFF
TRBV5-1,TRBD1,16,-,TRBJ2-7,TGCGCCAGCAGCTTGGGGCCGGGACAGGGAACCTACGAGCAGTACTTC,CASSLGPGQGTYEQYF
TRBV9,TRBD2,21,-,TRBJ2-2,TGTGCCAGCAGCGTAGAGACGGGACTAGCGGGGGTAGTTGGTAGGACCGGGGAGCTGTTTTTT,CASSVETGLAGVVGRTGELFF
TRBV6-2/TRBV6-3,TRBD1,15,-,TRBJ2-7,TGTGCCAGCAGTTACGCCGGACAGGGGGCCTACGAGCAGTACTTC,CASSYAGQGAYEQYF
TRBV28,-,14,-,TRBJ1-5,TGTGCCAGCAGTTTAGCGGCATCCCATCAGCCCCAGCATTTT,CASSLAASHQPQHF
TRBV6-1,TRBD2,16,-,TRBJ2-3,TGTGCCAGCAGTGAAGCGGCACGGGGGGGCACAGATACGCAGTATTTT,CASSEAARGGTDTQYF
TRBV11-1,-,14,-,TRBJ1-5,TGTGCCAGCAGCTTAGCTGGCGGGAATCAGCCCCAGCATTTT,CASSLAGGNQPQHF
TRBV28,-,18,-,TRBJ1-1,TGTGCCAGCAATATTGGACTACGGGGGAAGAGAGGGAACACTGAAGCTTTCTTT,CASNIGLRGKRGNTEAFF